This T cell receptor beta chain was found in a study of cytomegalovirus exposure and HLA in healthy donors. Whole-study results and caveats: It was found in a later analysis that first-cohort TCR clusters tended to co-occur in the 100 to 150 validation repertoires.

This CDR3 region has 15 residues. Per germline, CDR1 SNHLY and CDR2 FYNNEI. The V and J ends lost 6 bases and 5 bases, in that order; junction bases with no gene match: 8. Assay used: immunoSEQ multiplex PCR; TCRdb lists only in-frame clones, some missing. The sample includes about 190,000 clones, 86% seen only once; the top ten take approximately 1.5%. Note on this clone: The antigen remains unidentified.

The rearrangement joins TRBV2 to TRBJ1-5; 9 nucleotides line up with TRBD1. Input material: PBMCs. The clonotype was recovered from a woman aged 18 to 35 in good health and CMV-seronegative. The CDR3: CASSEDRGRYQPQHF. Written as DNA, the CDR3 is TGTGCCAGCAGCGAGGACAGGGGACGGTATCAGCCCCAGCATTTT.